A single sample gave rise to the 18 T cell receptor beta chains below, sequenced in a study of cytomegalovirus exposure and HLA in healthy donors. Primers included in the PCR were 60 Vbeta and 13 Jbeta primers. Only in-frame clones appear in the TCRdb table, and some are missing; sequencing was by immunoSEQ multiplex PCR. The sample carries roughly 100,000 clones, about 83% recorded once. The sequenced sample consisted of PBMCs. These receptors were collected from a female donor in good health and CMV-seropositive.

This clone was counted between two and nine times. The chain couples TRBV4-2 to TRBJ2-7, with a weak D call TRBD1 (6 bases). CDR1 and CDR2 from the germline V gene are LGHNA and YNFKEQ. The length of the CDR3 is 15 residues. Trimming pared 1 base from V and 2 bases from J, leaving 12 bases between. CDR3 sequence: CASSQVSGATYEQYF. The CDR3 DNA follows: TGTGCCAGCAGCCAAGTTTCAGGGGCAACCTACGAGCAGTACTTC.

V usage is TRBV7-3 and J usage is TRBJ2-1; 10 nucleotides match TRBD2. This CDR3 spans 15 amino acids. Per germline, CDR1 SGHTA and CDR2 FQGTGA. V was pared by 5 bases and J by 7 bases, with 8 bases of the junction left unmatched. The CDR3 DNA is TGTGCCAGCAGCCCCTTAGCGGGAGGTCTGAATGAGCAGTTCTTC. The encoded protein is CASSPLAGGLNEQFF. Full variable domain (missing parts from reference TRBV7-3 and TRBJ2-1): GAGVSQTPSNKVTEKGKYVELRCDPISGHTALYWYRQSLGQGPEFLIYFQGTGAADDSGLPNDRFFAVRPEGSVSTLKIQRTERGDSAVYLCASSPLAGGLNEQFFGPGTRLTVL.

The chain combines TRBV6-4 with TRBJ2-1; TRBD2 aligns across 15 bases. Germline lookup yields CDR1 MRHNA and CDR2 SNTAGT. The V gene end was trimmed by 4 bases and the J gene end by 6 bases; junction bases not matched to a gene: 1. This CDR3 comprises 15 residues. The CDR3 bases are TGTGCCAGCAGTGGGACTAGCGGGGGGGCCAATGAGCAGTTCTTC. This gives the protein CASSGTSGGANEQFF.

This clone was seen a handful of times. Germline and junction disagree at one end, which may indicate a read error. This sequence joins TRBV6-5 and TRBJ1-1; tentatively, D is TRBD1 (6 bases). The CDR3 extends over 15 amino acids. Looked up from germline, CDR1 is MNHEY and CDR2 is SVGAGI. The CDR3 nucleotides are TGTGCCAGCAGTTACTGGGGGGGGCGGAACAGTGAAGCTTTCTTT. Translated, it gives CASSYWGGRNSEAFF.

V usage is TRBV11-2 and J usage is TRBJ2-5; TRBD2 matches 9 bases. This CDR3 has 15 amino acids. In germline, CDR1 is SGHAT, CDR2 FQNNGV. V was clipped by 1 base and J by 7 bases; unmatched bases: 7. CDR3 protein: CASSLASGDLGTQYF. CDR3 bases: TGTGCCAGCAGCTTAGCTAGCGGGGACCTTGGGACCCAGTACTTC. Drawing the rest from reference TRBV11-2 and TRBJ2-5, the complete variable domain is EAGVAQSPRYKIIEKRQSVAFWCNPISGHATLYWYQQILGQGPKLLIQFQNNGVVDDSQLPKDRFSAERLKGVDSTLKIQPAKLEDSAVYLCASSLASGDLGTQYFGPGTRLLVL.

This clone appeared a single time. This sequence joins TRBV14 and TRBJ1-5; D ambiguous. Trimming took 4 bases from V and 0 from J, leaving 4 bases between them. The CDR3 has 13 residues. Germline-derived CDR1 and CDR2 are SGHDN and FVKESK. The CDR3 reads CASSLNSNQPQHF. Here the CDR3 DNA reads TGTGCCAGCAGCCTAAATAGCAATCAGCCCCAGCATTTT.

In its sample, this clone was seen a few times. The chain has TRBV7-9 and TRBJ1-1, with D uncertain. Germline V CDR1 and CDR2: SEHNR, FQNEAQ (reference sequence). Trimming removed 3 bases at V and 0 bases at J, with 5 bases between. This CDR3 has 13 residues. The CDR3 nucleotides read TGTGCCAGCAGCTTTCAGGTGAACACTGAAGCTTTCTTT. This encodes CASSFQVNTEAFF.

This clone was found once. The chain joins TRBV6-5 to TRBJ2-1, with TRBD1 matching 9 bases. CDR3 length equals 16 residues. Germline values: CDR1 MNHEY, CDR2 SVGAGI. Trimming cost V 3 bases and J 9 bases; bases outside gene matches: 12. The DNA of the CDR3 is TGTGCCAGCAGTTATTTCGGACAGGGGAAGTTACGTGAGCAGTTCTTC. Translated: CASSYFGQGKLREQFF.

CDR3 sequence reads: CASGLGTGSGGEKLFF. CDR3 coding DNA: TGTGCTAGTGGTTTAGGGACAGGGTCTGGTGGAGAAAAACTGTTTTTT. The chain couples TRBV12-5 to TRBJ1-4, with TRBD1 identical over 9 bases. The CDR3 extends over 16 amino acids. Looked up from germline, CDR1 is LGHNT and CDR2 is FRNRAP. With V trimmed by 3 bases and J by 8 bases, 10 bases remained unmatched.

The chain couples TRBV5-4 to TRBJ2-2, with D uncertain. Germline CDR1 reads SGHNT; CDR2 reads YYREEE (reference sequence). The germline V and J ends were trimmed by 4 bases and 3 bases, with 13 bases remaining between them. There are 15 residues in the CDR3. This CDR3 reads CASSTPGGYTGELFF. DNA of the CDR3: TGTGCCAGCAGCACGCCGGGTGGGTACACCGGGGAGCTGTTTTTT.

The chain combines TRBV7-9 with TRBJ1-1; D is possibly TRBD1 (5 bases). Trimming left V 2 bases short and J 3 bases short, with 13 bases between. This CDR3 has 15 residues. Germline CDR1 reads SEHNR; CDR2 reads FQNEAQ (reference sequence). CDR3 bases: TGTGCCAGCAGCTTACCCAGGGCTGGGTACACTGAAGCTTTCTTT. Translation gives CASSLPRAGYTEAFF.

The chain recombines TRBV2 with TRBJ1-2; D may be TRBD1 (5 bases). This CDR3 contains 15 residues. Per the germline V gene, CDR1 is SNHLY and CDR2 is FYNNEI. Trimming stripped 2 bases from V and 4 bases from J, with 14 bases between. The CDR3 sequence is CASSEYRHRSYGYTF. CDR3 sequence (DNA): TGTGCCAGCAGTGAATATAGGCACAGGAGCTATGGCTACACCTTC.

This chain uses TRBV19 with TRBJ2-5; TRBD1 matches at 12 bases. The CDR3 totals 16 residues. V shed 3 bases, J shed 4 bases, and the junction held 6 bases outside the gene matches. Looked up from germline, CDR1 is LNHDA and CDR2 is SQIVND (reference sequence). CDR3 nucleotides: TGTGCCAGTAGTATTCCGGGACAGGGGGCTCGAGAGACCCAGTACTTC. Protein: CASSIPGQGARETQYF.

The CDR3 DNA follows: TGTGCCAGCAGCCTGGGGCGGTCCCAACACTCCTACGAGCAGTACTTC. This codes for CASSLGRSQHSYEQYF. The V gene is TRBV11-3, the J gene TRBJ2-7; tentatively, D is TRBD1 (5 bases). CDR1 and CDR2 (germline): SGHNT, YENEEA. CDR3 length equals 16 residues. The V and J ends lost 5 bases and 0 bases respectively, with 17 bases between them. Based on the CDR3 plus reference TRBV11-3 and TRBJ2-7, the full variable domain is EAGVVQSPRYKIIEKKQPVAFWCNPISGHNTLYWYLQNLGQGPELLIRYENEEAVDDSQLPKDRFSAERLKGVDSTLKIQPAELGDSAVYLCASSLGRSQHSYEQYFGPGTRLTVT.

This clone came up a few times. The CDR3 spells CASRPGAPNSPLHF. CDR3 sequence (DNA): TGTGCCAGCAGACCAGGGGCTCCTAATTCACCCCTCCACTTT. This chain joins TRBV6-6 and TRBJ1-6; tentatively, D is TRBD1 (6 bases). This CDR3 is 14 amino acids long. Trimming stripped 6 bases from V and 6 bases from J, with 12 bases between. Germline-derived CDR1 and CDR2 are MNHNY and SVGAGI (reference sequence).

The J gene is TRBJ2-7, the V gene TRBV6-1; TRBD2 agrees at 9 bases. The V and J ends lost 4 bases and 1 base, in that order; junction bases with no gene match: 2. The germline CDR1 and CDR2 sequences are MNHNS and SASEGT. The CDR3 contains 14 residues. CDR3 sequence (DNA): TGTGCCAGCAGTGTAACTAGCGGGTCCTACGAGCAGTACTTC. Translated, it gives CASSVTSGSYEQYF.

The V call is TRBV2, the J call TRBJ2-7; 9 nucleotides agree with TRBD2. V trimming: 6 bases; J trimming: 3 bases; junction bases outside the gene matches: 9. The germline CDR1 and CDR2 sequences are SNHLY and FYNNEI. CDR3 length: 15 amino acids. The CDR3 DNA reads TGTGCCAGCAGGGGGGTAGCGGGAGCCCTCTACGAGCAGTACTTC. Translated: CASRGVAGALYEQYF.

The chain uses TRBV7-2 and TRBJ2-1; 7 positions match TRBD1. The CDR3 contains 15 residues. The ends lost 5 bases at V and 7 bases at J; junction bases unmatched: 11. Germline CDR1 SGHTA, CDR2 FQGNSA. In nucleotides, the CDR3 is TGTGCCAGCAGCGATGGGACAGCCGCTCGGAATGAGCAGTTCTTC. It is translated as CASSDGTAARNEQFF.